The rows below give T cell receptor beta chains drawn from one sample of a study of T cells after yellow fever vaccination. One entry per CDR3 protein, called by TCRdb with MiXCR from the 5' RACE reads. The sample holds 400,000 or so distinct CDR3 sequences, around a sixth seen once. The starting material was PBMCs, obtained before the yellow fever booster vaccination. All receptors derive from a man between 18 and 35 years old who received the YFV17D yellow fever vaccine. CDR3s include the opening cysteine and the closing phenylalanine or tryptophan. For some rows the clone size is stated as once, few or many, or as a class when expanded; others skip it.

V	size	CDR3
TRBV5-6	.	CASSQRAGTGGRDTEAFF
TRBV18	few	CASSPVAGSQETQYF
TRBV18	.	CASSPLPGQGESSGANVLTF
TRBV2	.	CASSSDTAGLETQYF
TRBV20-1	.	CSAGWTGTDAYNSPLHF
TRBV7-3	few	CASSLEGFGTDTQYF
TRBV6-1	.	CASSERQGANYGYTF
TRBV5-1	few	CASSLVATDTQYF
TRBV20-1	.	CSALGTGHNEQFF
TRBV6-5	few	CAIRGGIGYTF
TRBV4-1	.	CASSQEGTGDTEAFF
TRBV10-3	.	CAISHGSNQPQHF
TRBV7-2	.	CASSLTGQGRDTQYF
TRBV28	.	CASNGGTYNSPLHF
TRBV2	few	CASSESLTGLHTDTQYF
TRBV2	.	CASTRLGPGELFF
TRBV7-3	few	CASSPGWGPDTQYF
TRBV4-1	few	CASSQIAPGSADTQYF
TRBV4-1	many	CASSQEEGARNEQYF
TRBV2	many	CASSEPFEDEQYF
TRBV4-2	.	CASSQVAGGLVKNIQYF
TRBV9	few	CASSVGTSHEDTQYF
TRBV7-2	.	CASSYPGGGEDTQYF
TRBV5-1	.	CASSLQGTVGTDTQYF
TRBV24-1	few	CATSDSGGYGYTF
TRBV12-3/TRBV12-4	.	CASRRDRDTQETQYF
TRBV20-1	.	CSAGTSGGYQETQYF
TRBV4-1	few	CASSSPGGRKGQPQHF
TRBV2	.	CASRTPGLVRPETQYF
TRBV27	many	CASSLKVRGEAFF
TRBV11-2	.	CASSLLLVLETQYF
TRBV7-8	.	CASSFFSVAGGPKPYNEQFF
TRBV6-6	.	CASSYSDQGATEAFF
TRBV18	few	CASSPPPGAYEQYF
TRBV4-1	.	CASSQTSGRGLGYTF
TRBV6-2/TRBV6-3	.	CASTPRTVLNQPQHF
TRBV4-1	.	CASSPGLAGGPPYNEQFF
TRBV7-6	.	CASSLGLATLGSEQFF
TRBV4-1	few	CASSPGSIGQPQHF
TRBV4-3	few	CASSHLSPGGQTYEQYF
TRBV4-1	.	CASSQTGEADTQYF
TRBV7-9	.	CATQALAQETQYF
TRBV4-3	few	CASSQEGQGIEFF
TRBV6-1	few	CASSENSGGEYNEQFF
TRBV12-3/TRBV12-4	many	CASSLSETQYF
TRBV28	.	CASRGLASTQYF
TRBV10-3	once	CAISPGTNSYEQYF
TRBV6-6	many	CASSYSGQETQYF
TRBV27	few	CASSLTGGRPDTQYF
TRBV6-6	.	CATQGIRNIQYF
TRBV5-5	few	CASGPGQGTGNTIYF
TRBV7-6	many	CASSSWTGGGSEQYF
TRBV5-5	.	CASSLMLAGGRYEQFF
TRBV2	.	CASGGQGITFDSNQPQHF
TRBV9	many	CASSVRDRINSPLHF
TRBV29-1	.	CSVASGDEQFF
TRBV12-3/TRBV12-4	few	CASSSGPPRDIQYF
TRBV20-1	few	CSASHPGTGYEKLFF